This T cell receptor (beta chain) emerged from a study of technical replicates of blood from a handful of donors. With 3 bases removed from V and 2 bases from J, the gap between germline ends came to 2 bases. The CDR3 length is 12 residues. Germline CDR1 reads MGHDK; CDR2 reads SYGVNS. Produced via immunoSEQ multiplex PCR; TCRdb's table is partial and in-frame only. The sample holds over 85,000 clones, about 95% seen once. The receptor was isolated from a human donor in good health. The chain carries TRBV25-1 and TRBJ1-5; D is ambiguous. The sequencing sample was made of T cells isolated from PBMCs. CDR3 residues: CASSDGNQPQHF. CDR3 in DNA: TGTGCCAGCAGTGACGGCAATCAGCCCCAGCATTTT.